The source of this T cell receptor beta chain is a study of blood T cell repertoires in COVID-19. This clone was observed once. Germline loops: CDR1 MNHEY, CDR2 SVGAGI. The CDR3 is 13 residues long. Trimming pared 6 bases from V and 0 bases from J, leaving 9 bases between. The assay was immunoSEQ multiplex PCR, and TCRdb's table has in-frame clones only and misses some. The sample lists under 300,000 clones, 88% occurring once. This receptor was identified in a middle-aged woman with acute COVID-19. Sequencing used PBMCs or T cells enriched from blood (not recorded which). This chain links TRBV6-5 with TRBJ2-7; D is unclear. The CDR3 nucleotides are TGTGCCAGCAGCCCGAGTATCTCCTACGAGCAGTACGTC. Translation: CASSPSISYEQYV.